These 7 T cell receptor beta chains share one sample of origin, sequenced in a study of T cell repertoires in cytomegalovirus infection. Using its own MiXCR run on the reads, TCRdb lists one record per CDR3 protein. The repertoire holds about 260,000 distinct CDR3 sequences, with approximately 15% as singletons. Sequenced sample: PBMCs. These receptors were taken from a human donor in good health (CMV status not recorded). Some clones in this sample may be carry-over from other donors' samples.

In its sample, this clonotype was seen a few times. The V call is TRBV7-3, the J call TRBJ2-1; the D is unclear. The CDR3 spans 13 residues. Germline-derived CDR1 and CDR2 are SGHTA and FQGTGA. V was shortened by 3 bases and J by 3 bases, with 6 bases between the two germline ends. CDR3 sequence: CASSFEHYNEQFF. The CDR3 DNA sequence: TGTGCCAGCAGCTTCGAACACTACAATGAGCAGTTCTTC.

The V gene is TRBV20-1, the J gene TRBJ2-1; 7 nucleotides line up with TRBD2. This CDR3 region has 16 residues. CDR1 is DFQATT, CDR2 SNEGSKA, per germline (reference sequence). Germline trimming cut 3 bases from V and 0 bases from J; bases unmatched to any gene: 8. CDR3 protein: CSARGGTASSYNEQFF. CDR3 DNA sequence: TGCAGTGCTAGGGGGGGGACCGCCAGCTCCTACAATGAGCAGTTCTTC.

The gene calls are TRBV4-2 and TRBJ2-3; 12 nucleotides agree with TRBD2. J lost 2 bases, V lost 0 bases, and 3 bases had no gene match. The CDR3 sequence is 17 residues long. Germline CDR1 and CDR2: LGHNA and YNFKEQ. The CDR3 here is CASSQELAGGLTDTQYF. CDR3 nucleotide sequence: TGTGCCAGCAGCCAAGAACTAGCGGGGGGCCTCACAGATACGCAGTATTTT.

This sequence joins TRBV28 and TRBJ2-3, with TRBD2 identical over 14 bases. V trimming: 8 bases; J trimming: 4 bases; junction bases outside the gene matches: 8. Germline-derived CDR1 and CDR2 are MDHEN and SYDVKM. This CDR3 comprises 16 residues. The CDR3 is CASGSVTSGRADTQYF. CDR3 bases: TGTGCCAGCGGCTCGGTGACTAGCGGGAGGGCAGATACGCAGTATTTT.

The table lists this clonotype with many counts. J is TRBJ1-4 and V is TRBV7-9; D not certain. The CDR3 consists of 14 residues. CDR1 and CDR2 from the germline V gene are SEHNR and FQNEAQ (reference sequence). V lost 3 bases, J lost 2 bases, and 7 bases lay in between. This chain's CDR3 is CASSLYGTNEKLFF. The CDR3 DNA follows: TGTGCCAGCAGCTTGTACGGCACTAATGAAAAACTGTTTTTT.

This clonotype came up many times. This sequence joins TRBV7-6 and TRBJ2-6; D remains unclear. Per the germline V gene, CDR1 is SGHVS and CDR2 is FNYEAQ. The V end was cut by 3 bases, the J end by 0 bases, with 6 bases between. The CDR3 runs to 15 residues. In nucleotides, the CDR3 is TGTGCCAGCAGCTTGGTGGTCTCTGGGGCCAACGTCCTGACTTTC. It yields the protein CASSLVVSGANVLTF. Full variable domain (rest looked up from reference TRBV7-6 and TRBJ2-6): GAGVSQSPRYKVTKRGQDVALRCDPISGHVSLYWYRQALGQGPEFLTYFNYEAQQDKSGLPNDRFSAERPEGSISTLTIQRTEQRDSAMYRCASSLVVSGANVLTFGAGSRLTVL.

In this sample, this clonotype turned up a few times. J is TRBJ2-3 and V is TRBV28, with D possibly called TRBD1 or TRBD2 (5 bases each). Trimming took off 9 bases at V and 3 bases at J, with 22 bases between the two ends. There are 16 residues in the CDR3. Germline CDR1 is MDHEN and CDR2 is SYDVKM. The CDR3 spells CASSSWGTPETDTQYF. The CDR3 nucleotides read TGTGCCAGTTCCTCATGGGGGACCCCCGAAACAGATACGCAGTATTTT.